These 5 T cell receptor beta chains were sequenced from one sample in a study of response to subunit inactivated influenza vaccine. Using its own MiXCR run on the RT-PCR reads, TCRdb lists one record per CDR3 protein. This sample yields 500,000 to 600,000 distinct CDR3 sequences, of which about 11% are seen a single time; roughly 10% belongs to the top ten. Sequenced here: PBMCs from blood, sampled on the day of vaccination. The receptors were sampled from a man aged 50 to 59 who received an inactivated influenza vaccine.

This clonotype was seen many times. The chain couples TRBV28 to TRBJ1-1, with a weak D call TRBD1 (5 bases). The V end was cut by 5 bases, the J end by 5 bases, with 9 bases between. This CDR3 comprises 12 residues. The germline V gene has CDR1 MDHEN and CDR2 SYDVKM. CDR3 region: CASSGGRTEAFF. The CDR3 DNA is TGTGCCAGCAGTGGGGGGAGGACTGAAGCTTTCTTT.

This clonotype was seen repeatedly, ten times or more. The rearrangement joins TRBV27 to TRBJ2-7; D call uncertain. The germline V gene has CDR1 MNHEY and CDR2 SMNVEV (reference sequence). Trimming removed 2 bases from V and 3 bases from J, with 14 bases in between. CDR3 length: 15 amino acids. The CDR3 sequence is CASSLNRPPGYEQYF. For the CDR3, the DNA is TGTGCCAGCAGTTTAAATAGACCCCCAGGCTACGAGCAGTACTTC.

In its sample, this clonotype was seen many times. In DNA form, the CDR3 reads TGTGCCAGCAGCTCCGGGACAGTTAATTCACCCCTCCACTTT. It encodes CASSSGTVNSPLHF. The chain uses TRBV7-2 and TRBJ1-6, with 7 bases aligning to TRBD1. Unmatched junction bases numbered 3, after V lost 4 bases and J lost 6 bases. The CDR3 is 14 amino acids. Per germline, CDR1 SGHTA and CDR2 FQGNSA. Supplemented by reference TRBV7-2 and TRBJ1-6, the full variable domain reads GAGVSQSPSNKVTEKGKDVELRCDPISGHTALYWYRQSLGQGLEFLIYFQGNSAPDKSGLPSDRFSAERTGGSVSTLTIQRTQQEDSAVYLCASSSGTVNSPLHFGNGTRLTVT.

This clonotype has only a few counts. V and J are TRBV6-2 or TRBV6-3 and TRBJ2-1; a possible D gene is TRBD2 (5 bases). CDR1 and CDR2 from the germline V gene are MNHEY and SVGEGT. The V gene lost 9 bases and the J gene lost 7 bases, with 10 bases spanning the gap. This CDR3 is built from 11 residues. In nucleotides, the CDR3 is TGTGCCAGTATGAGGGTGAATGAGCAGTTCTTC. Encoded protein: CASMRVNEQFF.

This chain uses TRBV19 with TRBJ2-7; 12 bases are a match to TRBD2. The CDR3 extends over 15 amino acids. In germline, CDR1 is LNHDA, CDR2 SQIVND (reference sequence). The junction had 4 bases not matched to a gene; V was cut back by 5 bases and J by 2 bases. Here the CDR3 DNA reads TGTGCCAGTAGTCGATCTAGCGGGAGGGCCTACGAGCAGTACTTC. It yields the protein CASSRSSGRAYEQYF.